A selection of T cell receptor beta chains follows, all from one sample in a study of shared clonotypes between healthy human individuals. TCRdb's table, derived via immunoSEQ multiplex PCR, lists solely in-frame clones and lacks some. The data hold more than 1 million clones, with approximately 80% observed a single time. Sequencing was done on a sample of memory CD4+ T cells from PBMCs. The receptor source for this set is a man in his late teens or twenties in good health. Some clones in this sample may be carry-over from other donors' samples. CDR3s include the opening cysteine and the closing phenylalanine or tryptophan. Fields, in order: clone size, J gene, V gene, CDR3 protein. The size entry is marked missing in some rows and otherwise reads once, few, many or a size class.

>NA|TRBJ2-5|TRBV6-6
CASSTSGTGKETQYF
>NA|TRBJ2-3|TRBV19
CASSPTSGDTDTQYF
>few|TRBJ2-2|TRBV30
CAWSVSNGGELFF
>NA|TRBJ1-5|TRBV27
CASGTGTNSNQPQHF
>NA|TRBJ1-3|TRBV6-1
CASSDRVSGNTIYF
>NA|TRBJ2-5|TRBV2
CASSPGDLQETQYF
>NA|TRBJ2-5|TRBV18
CASSPRTSGKETQYF
>NA|TRBJ2-6|TRBV2
CASRDRINSGANVLTF
>NA|TRBJ2-7|TRBV5-1
CASSSLPAQTGEVHEQYF
>NA|TRBJ1-2|TRBV6-1
CASSEGDGSDGYTF
>NA|TRBJ2-1|TRBV7-3
CASSFPGLGEQFF